This paragraph covers one T cell receptor beta chain sequence. The antigen is not known. For TCR beta, libraries came from iRepertoire HTBI primers and Arm-PCR of CDR3 regions. TCRdb re-called the multiplex PCR reads with MiXCR, one entry per CDR3 protein. The repertoire includes about 660,000 distinct CDR3 sequences, 25% to 35% of them detected once, and 40% to 55% sits in the top ten. Per germline, CDR1 MNHEY and CDR2 SMNVEV (reference sequence). The CDR3 has 14 amino acids. Between the trimmed V and J ends, which lost 5 bases and 1 base, there was a span of 9 bases. The record originates from a study of regulatory T cells in long-lasting Graves disease. Findings and caveats of the study: Newly diagnosed Graves' patients exceeded persistent ones in TCR diversity. Rather than thyroid tissue, only peripheral blood underwent study. Persistent patients shared more public clonotypes (fewer than 3,000) than newly diagnosed patients (966).

The sample's time point: persistent/refractory GD, antithyroid drugs over 5 years with positive TRAb. Researchers made the TCR library from RNA that was extracted from PBMCs. This specimen consisted of peripheral blood mononuclear cells (PBMCs), obtained when the disease was refractory, from a patient treated with antithyroid drugs. The rearrangement joins TRBV27 to TRBJ1-5; D call uncertain. The receptor comes from a female donor with Graves disease. CDR3 nucleotides: TGTGCCAGCAGTCCGCTCGTCAGCAATCAGCCCCAGCATTTT. Translated: CASSPLVSNQPQHF.